This is a list of T cell receptor beta chains from one sample in a study of blood T cell repertoires in COVID-19. Clones were sequenced by immunoSEQ multiplex PCR, and TCRdb holds only the in-frame ones, with some missing. The sample lists 150,000 to 200,000 clones, roughly nine tenths seen once, with 2.1% in the top ten. The sample consisted of peripheral blood. The receptor source for this set is a man in his 70s with active or convalescent COVID-19. Each CDR3 is given with its conserved first and last residue. The D gene is left open where the match is weak. Only part of the rows carry a size: once, few, many, or a class if the clone is expanded.

v_gene	d_gene	abundance	j_gene	CDR3aa	CDR3nt
TRBV19	.	.	TRBJ2-2	CATQKWRGPSSGELFF	TGTGCCACCCAGAAGTGGAGGGGTCCTTCTTCCGGGGAGCTGTTTTTT
TRBV19	TRBD2	.	TRBJ2-7	CASSLGGDYEQYF	TGTGCCAGTAGCCTTGGGGGGGACTACGAGCAGTACTTC
TRBV6-2/TRBV6-3	.	.	TRBJ1-3	CASSYSRERVAGNTIYF	TGTGCCAGCAGTTACTCTCGGGAAAGGGTCGCCGGAAACACCATATATTTT
TRBV6-4	.	once	TRBJ2-2	CASSESGRLFF	TGTGCCAGCAGTGAAAGTGGGCGGCTGTTTTTT
TRBV2	TRBD2	.	TRBJ2-1	CASSSWTSGQFF	TGTGCCAGCTCCTCGTGGACTAGCGGGCAGTTCTTC
TRBV3-1/TRBV3-2	.	.	TRBJ2-3	CASSQYRDPADTQYF	TGTGCCAGCAGCCAGTACAGGGACCCCGCAGATACGCAGTATTTT
TRBV24-1	.	.	TRBJ2-5	CATSSFGVAGKETQYF	TGTGCCACCAGTTCTTTTGGGGTCGCAGGGAAAGAGACCCAGTACTTC
TRBV19	.	once	TRBJ1-5	CASSRPPITGGGLYQPQHF	TGTGCCAGTAGTCGACCCCCCATCACGGGAGGGGGTTTGTATCAGCCCCAGCATTTT
TRBV19	TRBD2	.	TRBJ2-2	CASSIVSGRTGELFF	TGTGCCAGTAGTATAGTTAGCGGGCGCACCGGGGAGCTGTTTTTT
TRBV7-9	TRBD1	once	TRBJ1-6	CASSPRDRVNSPLHF	TGTGCCAGCAGCCCCCGGGACAGGGTAAATTCACCCCTCCACTTT
TRBV6-6	.	.	TRBJ1-2	CASSPTGINNYGYTF	TGTGCCAGCAGTCCTACAGGGATAAATAACTATGGCTACACCTTC
TRBV3-1/TRBV3-2	.	.	TRBJ2-1	CASSTHRLQGNEQFF	TGTGCCAGCAGCACCCACAGGCTGCAGGGGAATGAGCAGTTCTTC
TRBV9	.	once	TRBJ2-1	CASSVVGGLTNEQFF	TGTGCCAGCAGCGTAGTTGGAGGGTTAACCAATGAGCAGTTCTTC
TRBV5-1	TRBD1	.	TRBJ1-2	CASRLTGGIGYGYTF	TGCGCCAGCAGGCTGACAGGGGGCATTGGGTATGGCTACACCTTC
TRBV29-1	.	.	TRBJ2-1	CSGEQGSHYNEQFF	TGCAGCGGCGAACAGGGAAGCCACTACAATGAGCAGTTCTTC
TRBV15	TRBD2	.	TRBJ2-2	CATSRWGLAEAPPNTGELFF	TGTGCCACCAGCAGATGGGGACTAGCGGAAGCACCTCCGAACACCGGGGAGCTGTTTTTT
TRBV6-1	TRBD1	.	TRBJ1-2	CASSGATGGRGNYGYTF	TGTGCCAGCAGTGGAGCGACAGGGGGCAGGGGTAACTATGGCTACACCTTC
TRBV19	.	.	TRBJ1-4	CASSGLLRGTNEKLFF	TGTGCCAGTAGTGGCCTCCTCCGAGGAACTAATGAAAAACTGTTTTTT
TRBV28	.	.	TRBJ2-7	CASSLDTPLEQYF	TGTGCCAGCAGTTTAGACACCCCCCTAGAGCAGTACTTC
TRBV28	.	.	TRBJ1-5	CASSLYRRNSNQPQHF	TGTGCCAGCAGTTTATACAGGAGAAATAGCAATCAGCCCCAGCATTTT
TRBV19	.	.	TRBJ2-1	CASSRQWEQFF	TGTGCCAGTAGCCGTCAGTGGGAGCAGTTCTTC
TRBV7-2	TRBD2	once	TRBJ2-7	CASSLDSGRGSYEQYF	TGTGCCAGCAGCCTAGATAGCGGGAGGGGATCCTACGAGCAGTACTTC
TRBV5-1	.	.	TRBJ2-4	CASSLEESPVAKNIQYF	TGCGCCAGCAGCTTGGAAGAGTCTCCTGTAGCCAAAAACATTCAGTACTTC
TRBV5-1	TRBD1	.	TRBJ1-4	CASSLGGGGEKLFF	TGCGCCAGCAGCCTAGGGGGCGGAGGTGAAAAACTGTTTTTT
TRBV11-2	TRBD2	few	TRBJ2-5	CASSPLTSRETQYF	TGTGCCAGCAGCCCTCTGACTAGCAGGGAGACCCAGTACTTC
TRBV9	TRBD2	.	TRBJ2-3	CASSVQAGGHTDTQYF	TGTGCCAGCAGCGTCCAAGCGGGGGGCCACACAGATACGCAGTATTTT
TRBV28	.	.	TRBJ2-2	CASNTGWNTGELFF	TGTGCCAGCAACACAGGGTGGAACACCGGGGAGCTGTTTTTT
TRBV20-1	.	.	TRBJ2-5	CSASPHTQETQYF	TGCAGTGCTAGTCCACACACCCAAGAGACCCAGTACTTC
TRBV4-3	.	.	TRBJ2-6	CASSQVSQGLGANVLTF	TGCGCCAGCAGCCAAGTTTCACAGGGTCTAGGGGCCAACGTCCTGACTTTC
TRBV7-9	TRBD2	.	TRBJ2-2	CASSFSGGVYANTGELFF	TGTGCCAGCAGCTTTAGCGGGGGGGTCTACGCGAACACCGGGGAGCTGTTTTTT
TRBV3-1/TRBV3-2	.	few	TRBJ1-1	CASSKGGRCTEAFF	TGTGCCAGCAGCAAAGGGGGGAGGTGCACTGAAGCTTTCTTT
TRBV5-1	TRBD1	.	TRBJ1-4	CASSLTPTGLNEKLFF	TGCGCCAGCAGCTTGACCCCGACAGGGTTAAATGAAAAACTGTTTTTT
TRBV28	TRBD1	.	TRBJ1-5	CASSFGTAYSNQPQHF	TGTGCCAGCAGTTTCGGGACAGCCTATAGCAATCAGCCCCAGCATTTT
TRBV6-2/TRBV6-3	TRBD2	.	TRBJ2-3	CASSWTTSGRFSSTDTQYF	TGTGCCAGCAGTTGGACGACTAGCGGAAGATTCTCTAGCACAGATACGCAGTATTTT
TRBV5-6	TRBD1	few	TRBJ1-3	CASSLDPGGRGNTIYF	TGTGCCAGCAGCTTGGACCCAGGGGGGAGAGGAAACACCATATATTTT
TRBV7-9	TRBD2	.	TRBJ2-5	CASSPQAGGTQYF	TGTGCCAGCAGCCCCCAAGCGGGAGGGACCCAGTACTTC
TRBV7-9	.	once	TRBJ2-7	CASSLAAPPYEQYF	TGTGCCAGCAGCTTAGCGGCACCCCCCTACGAGCAGTACTTC
TRBV11-3	.	.	TRBJ1-1	CASSLVGRIGRAATEAFF	TGTGCCAGCAGCTTAGTGGGCCGAATAGGGAGGGCTGCCACTGAAGCTTTCTTT
TRBV28	TRBD1	.	TRBJ1-5	CASSQQTGNSNQPQHF	TGTGCCAGCAGTCAACAGACAGGGAATAGCAATCAGCCCCAGCATTTT
TRBV29-1	TRBD1	.	TRBJ1-4	CSVVPGGVGEKLFF	TGCAGCGTGGTCCCAGGGGGAGTAGGGGAAAAACTGTTTTTT